Each of the 21 T cell receptor beta chains below was sequenced from the same sample in a study of T cell responses to AZD1222 COVID-19 vaccine. Clones were sequenced by immunoSEQ multiplex PCR, and TCRdb holds only the in-frame ones, with some missing. This sample has approximately 190,000 clones, with around nine tenths found just once. Sequencing used peripheral blood, obtained 28 days after the second dose of the MenACWY control vaccine. The receptors here all came from an adult who received the MenACWY meningococcal vaccine as a control.

The rearrangement joins TRBV9 to TRBJ2-1; 8 bases line up with TRBD1. V was clipped by 0 bases and J by 0 bases; unmatched bases: 11. Germline V gene sequence: CDR1 SGDLS, CDR2 YYNGEE. The CDR3 contains 19 residues. CDR3 sequence reads: CASSVAPGTGKSSYNEQFF. As DNA, the CDR3 is TGTGCCAGCAGCGTAGCTCCCGGGACAGGAAAGAGCTCCTACAATGAGCAGTTCTTC. The full variable domain, in which reference TRBV9 and TRBJ2-1 provide the parts outside the CDR3, is DSGVTQTPKHLITATGQRVTLRCSPRSGDLSVYWYQQSLDQGLQFLIQYYNGEERAKGNILERFSAQQFPDLHSELNLSSLELGDSALYFCASSVAPGTGKSSYNEQFFGPGTRLTVL.

The rearrangement links TRBV3-1 (or the pseudogene TRBV3-2) to TRBJ1-3; TRBD1 matches at 7 bases. The germline V gene encodes CDR1 LGHDT and CDR2 YNNKEL (reference sequence). With V trimmed by 7 bases and J by 7 bases, 7 bases remained unmatched. This CDR3 region has 13 residues. CDR3: CASIPKGANTIYF. The CDR3 DNA sequence: TGTGCCAGCATCCCCAAGGGGGCCAACACCATATATTTT.

The rearrangement joins TRBV2 to TRBJ2-6; 7 nucleotides align to TRBD1. The CDR3 is 16 amino acids. The junction had 4 bases not matched to a gene; V was cut back by 5 bases and J by 0 bases. Germline V gene sequence: CDR1 SNHLY, CDR2 FYNNEI. CDR3 DNA sequence: TGTGCCAGCAGTAGGACAGGCAACTCTGGGGCCAACGTCCTGACTTTC. This translates into CASSRTGNSGANVLTF.

The chain carries TRBV7-2 and TRBJ2-2; the D call may be TRBD1 or TRBD2 (6 bases each). The CDR3 spans 14 residues. Germline CDR1 is SGHTA and CDR2 is FQGNSA. Trimming cost V 1 base and J 6 bases, with 9 bases left between them. CDR3 region: CASSLDGGPGELFF. The CDR3 region has the DNA TGTGCCAGCAGCTTAGACGGGGGCCCCGGGGAGCTGTTTTTT.

The CDR3 spells CASSLAGLAGVEYF. CDR3 DNA sequence: TGTGCCAGCAGCTTAGCCGGACTAGCGGGGGTTGAATACTTC. The V and J genes are TRBV7-2 and TRBJ2-7; TRBD2 matches 13 bases. The CDR3 is 14 residues long. The V segment lost 0 bases and the J segment 13 bases; nucleotides outside the gene matches: 6. The germline V gene has CDR1 SGHTA and CDR2 FQGNSA. The full variable domain, in which reference TRBV7-2 and TRBJ2-7 provide the parts outside the CDR3, is GAGVSQSPSNKVTEKGKDVELRCDPISGHTALYWYRQSLGQGLEFLIYFQGNSAPDKSGLPSDRFSAERTGGSVSTLTIQRTQQEDSAVYLCASSLAGLAGVEYFGPGTRLTVT.

This clone was seen a single time. J is TRBJ2-3 and V is TRBV24-1, with 11 bases matching TRBD2. With 0 bases clipped from V and 2 bases from J, the junction kept 6 bases outside the gene matches. CDR1 KGHDR and CDR2 SFDVKD come from the germline V gene. The CDR3 consists of 18 residues. The chain's CDR3 is CATSDLGGLADNTDTQYF. The CDR3 coding sequence is TGTGCCACCAGTGATTTGGGGGGACTAGCGGATAACACAGATACGCAGTATTTT.

V and J are TRBV27 and TRBJ2-2; D is possibly TRBD1 (5 bases). This CDR3 region has 12 residues. Between the trimmed V and J ends, which lost 6 bases and 4 bases, there was a span of 6 bases. Germline values: CDR1 MNHEY, CDR2 SMNVEV (reference sequence). This CDR3 reads CASRGLTGELFF. The CDR3 bases are TGTGCCAGCAGGGGGCTCACCGGGGAGCTGTTTTTT.

The chain uses TRBV23-1 and TRBJ2-7, with 8 bases aligning to TRBD1. TRBV23-1 is identified as an open reading frame with a role that is uncertain. With V trimmed by 3 bases and J by 4 bases, 8 bases remained unmatched. This CDR3 has 15 residues. The CDR3 bases are TGCGCCAGCAGTCACCCGGGACAGGTCGTATACGAGCAGTACTTC. Translating gives CASSHPGQVVYEQYF.

For this clone: Its ends do not fully match the called genes, so a read error is possible. The genes are TRBV12-3 or TRBV12-4 and TRBJ2-1, with 10 bases identical to TRBD2. CDR3 size: 13 residues. The CDR3 region is CASSQTLAGAPLF. The CDR3 DNA sequence: TGTGCCAGCAGTCAAACCCTAGCGGGAGCCCCCCTCTTC.

The chain employs TRBV2 and TRBJ1-2; TRBD1 agrees at 9 bases. This CDR3 comprises 13 residues. V gave up 5 bases and J gave up 10 bases; unmatched junction bases: 8. Germline CDR1 and CDR2: SNHLY and FYNNEI. CDR3 amino acids: CASSSQGQGVYTF. In DNA, the CDR3 is TGTGCCAGCAGTTCTCAGGGACAGGGTGTCTACACCTTC.

This chain uses TRBV5-6 with TRBJ2-1, with D uncertain. The germline gives CDR1 SGHDT, CDR2 YYEEEE. The V and J ends lost 5 bases and 5 bases respectively, with 14 bases between them. The CDR3 covers 14 residues. DNA for the CDR3: TGTGCCAGCAGATATACCTCGTTTGACAATGAGCAGTTCTTC. As protein: CASRYTSFDNEQFF.

V is TRBV19 and J is TRBJ1-3; tentatively, D is TRBD1 (5 bases). V was cut by 7 bases and J by 0 bases, with 16 bases left in between. The CDR3 has 16 amino acids. CDR1 and CDR2 from the germline V gene are LNHDA and SQIVND (reference sequence). The CDR3 DNA is TGTGCCAGTATTCCCGAAGGGGTGAGCTCTGGAAACACCATATATTTT. This encodes CASIPEGVSSGNTIYF.

The gene calls are TRBV28 and TRBJ2-7, with TRBD1 identical over 7 bases. V trimming: 6 bases; J trimming: 3 bases; junction bases outside the gene matches: 8. CDR3 length equals 14 residues. The germline CDR1 and CDR2 sequences are MDHEN and SYDVKM. CDR3 coding DNA: TGTGCCAGCAGAGCACAGGGGCCCCACTACGAGCAGTACTTC. Amino acids: CASRAQGPHYEQYF.

The chain is built from TRBV27 and TRBJ1-5; 7 bases match TRBD1. This CDR3 has 15 amino acids. Germline CDR1 and CDR2: MNHEY and SMNVEV (reference sequence). V dropped 5 bases and J dropped 6; count of bases not matched to a gene: 10. CDR3 coding DNA: TGTGCCAGCAGTCTCAGACAGGGTGACGGTCAGCCCCAGCATTTT. It encodes CASSLRQGDGQPQHF.

For this clone: The same CDR3 can be traced to other DNA sequences in this sample. The chain combines TRBV18 with TRBJ2-1; TRBD2 matches at 8 bases. The CDR3 is 15 amino acids. V dropped 3 bases and J dropped 7; count of bases not matched to a gene: 8. Looked up from germline, CDR1 is KGHSH and CDR2 is LQKENI. CDR3 in amino acids: CASSPLAGGENEQFF. CDR3 sequence (DNA): TGTGCCAGCTCACCCCTAGCGGGTGGGGAGAATGAGCAGTTCTTC.

The gene calls are TRBV9 and TRBJ2-2; D not resolved. Trimming took off 4 bases at V and 5 bases at J, with 15 bases between the two ends. From germline, CDR1 is SGDLS and CDR2 YYNGEE. CDR3 length: 15 amino acids. CDR3: CASSLLTSGTGELFF. The CDR3 DNA is TGTGCCAGCAGCCTCCTAACCTCGGGTACCGGGGAGCTGTTTTTT.

The chain links TRBV28 to TRBJ2-7; 9 bases are shared with TRBD1. Per germline, CDR1 MDHEN and CDR2 SYDVKM. The V segment lost 5 bases and the J segment 1 base; nucleotides outside the gene matches: 3. This CDR3 spans 14 amino acids. The CDR3 bases are TGTGCCAGCAGTCCCGGGACAGGGTCCTACGAGCAGTACTTC. This codes for CASSPGTGSYEQYF.

This CDR3 is CASSPNPDRQQYF. CDR3 coding DNA: TGTGCCAGCAGTCCCAACCCGGACAGGCAGCAGTACTTC. The chain uses TRBV27 and TRBJ2-7; TRBD1 matches 7 bases. Unmatched junction bases numbered 9, after V lost 5 bases and J lost 8 bases. Germline V gene data show CDR1 as MNHEY and CDR2 as SMNVEV (reference sequence). The CDR3 has 13 amino acids.

A single count supports this clone. The V and J genes are TRBV7-3 and TRBJ1-1; D might be TRBD1 (5 bases). V lost 0 bases to trimming and J lost 1 base, with 9 bases between them. The CDR3 loop spans 15 amino acids. Per the germline V gene, CDR1 is SGHTA and CDR2 is FQGTGA. The CDR3 loop reads CASSLTRGPNTEAFF. The CDR3 DNA reads as TGTGCCAGCAGCTTAACGCGGGGACCGAACACTGAAGCTTTCTTT.

The V call is TRBV5-1, the J call TRBJ2-1, with D uncertain. Trimming stripped 0 bases from V and 5 bases from J, with 12 bases between. This CDR3 spans 15 amino acids. Germline V gene lookup returns CDR1 SGHRS and CDR2 YFSETQ. The CDR3 here is CASSLGVGRHNEQFF. CDR3 DNA sequence: TGCGCCAGCAGCTTGGGAGTAGGGCGGCACAATGAGCAGTTCTTC.

In its sample, this clone was seen once. The chain recombines TRBV11-2 with TRBJ2-1; possible D gene TRBD2, 5 bases. V lost 5 bases and J 3 bases, leaving 14 bases between the germline ends. The CDR3 consists of 15 residues. Germline V lookup: CDR1 SGHAT, CDR2 FQNNGV. CDR3 sequence reads: CASSPDEGFYNEQFF. CDR3 bases: TGTGCCAGCAGCCCCGACGAGGGTTTCTACAATGAGCAGTTCTTC.